This is a list of T cell receptor beta chains from one sample in a study of blood T cell repertoires in COVID-19. Some clones are missing from TCRdb's copy, which holds only in-frame ones; the method was immunoSEQ multiplex PCR. Of around 250,000 clones in the sample, approximately 87% were seen once. Source material: peripheral blood. The receptors here all came from a human donor in a cohort sampled during active COVID-19. Both conserved end residues are part of each CDR3. Each record gives: CDR3 length, V gene, J gene, clone size, D gene, CDR3 protein, CDR3 DNA. A D gene is named only where the DNA matches it firmly. Part of the rows lack a size; the others show once, few, many or a class for expanded clones.

length: 16; V: TRBV4-1; J: TRBJ2-3; size: .; D: TRBD2; CDR3: CASSPGASGNGDTQYF; DNA: TGCGCCAGCAGCCCGGGGGCTAGCGGGAATGGAGATACGCAGTATTTT
length: 14; V: TRBV6-5; J: TRBJ2-2; size: .; D: .; CDR3: CASTLQGNTGELFF; DNA: TGTGCCAGCACCTTGCAGGGGAACACCGGGGAGCTGTTTTTT
length: 15; V: TRBV24-1; J: TRBJ2-7; size: .; D: .; CDR3: CATSDSTGVSYEQYF; DNA: TGTGCCACCAGTGACTCCACCGGTGTCTCCTACGAGCAGTACTTC
length: 16; V: TRBV28; J: TRBJ2-7; size: .; D: TRBD2; CDR3: CASSLGGLAGAYEQYF; DNA: TGTGCCAGCAGTTTAGGGGGACTAGCGGGAGCCTACGAGCAGTACTTC
length: 15; V: TRBV3-1/TRBV3-2; J: TRBJ2-3; size: .; D: TRBD2; CDR3: CASTLAGGSTDTQYF; DNA: TGTGCCAGCACTCTAGCGGGGGGGAGCACAGATACGCAGTATTTT
length: 16; V: TRBV3-1/TRBV3-2; J: TRBJ1-1; size: .; D: .; CDR3: CASSQRKGGIDTEAFF; DNA: TGTGCCAGCAGCCAACGCAAGGGAGGGATTGACACTGAAGCTTTCTTT
length: 14; V: TRBV29-1; J: TRBJ2-1; size: .; D: .; CDR3: CSVELEPSYNEQFF; DNA: TGCAGCGTTGAACTAGAACCCTCCTACAATGAGCAGTTCTTC
length: 15; V: TRBV28; J: TRBJ1-1; size: once; D: TRBD1; CDR3: CASSTWTGRNTEAFF; DNA: TGTGCCAGCAGTACGTGGACAGGGCGCAACACTGAAGCTTTCTTT
length: 15; V: TRBV7-9; J: TRBJ1-4; size: .; D: TRBD1; CDR3: CASSAIQGVLEKLFF; DNA: TGTGCCAGCAGCGCAATACAGGGGGTATTAGAAAAACTGTTTTTT
length: 18; V: TRBV27; J: TRBJ1-6; size: .; D: .; CDR3: CASSLPPAGTSHNSPLHF; DNA: TGTGCCAGCAGTTTACCCCCCGCAGGGACTAGTCATAATTCACCCCTCCACTTT
length: 15; V: TRBV7-9; J: TRBJ1-5; size: .; D: TRBD1; CDR3: CASSAGQSSNQPQHF; DNA: TGTGCCAGCAGCGCGGGACAGAGTAGCAATCAGCCCCAGCATTTT
length: 18; V: TRBV19; J: TRBJ1-5; size: .; D: TRBD1; CDR3: CASSWEAGGGVVNQPQHF; DNA: TGTGCCAGTAGTTGGGAGGCAGGGGGCGGCGTGGTCAATCAGCCCCAGCATTTT
length: 13; V: TRBV7-2; J: TRBJ2-2; size: .; D: .; CDR3: CASSTRNPGELFF; DNA: TGTGCCAGCAGCACGCGAAACCCCGGGGAGCTGTTTTTT
length: 15; V: TRBV19; J: TRBJ1-4; size: .; D: .; CDR3: CASSSPRGNNEKLFF; DNA: TGTGCCAGTAGTAGTCCGCGGGGCAATAATGAAAAACTGTTTTTT
length: 13; V: TRBV3-1/TRBV3-2; J: TRBJ2-1; size: .; D: TRBD2; CDR3: CASSQARGGEQFF; DNA: TGTGCCAGCAGCCAAGCAAGGGGAGGGGAGCAGTTCTTC
length: 12; V: TRBV28; J: TRBJ2-7; size: once; D: .; CDR3: CASSLEGYEQYF; DNA: TGTGCCAGCAGTTTAGAGGGCTACGAGCAGTACTTC
length: 11; V: TRBV10-2; J: TRBJ2-7; size: few; D: .; CDR3: CASSEGGEQYF; DNA: TGCGCCAGCAGTGAGGGAGGCGAGCAGTACTTC
length: 12; V: TRBV18; J: TRBJ2-7; size: once; D: TRBD1; CDR3: CASSLGTDEQYF; DNA: TGTGCCAGCTCCCTCGGGACAGACGAGCAGTACTTC
length: 16; V: TRBV5-1; J: TRBJ1-2; size: .; D: TRBD1; CDR3: CASSLTSIRDSDGYTF; DNA: TGCGCCAGCAGCTTGACAAGTATTCGGGACAGCGATGGCTACACCTTC
length: 14; V: TRBV9; J: TRBJ1-1; size: .; D: TRBD1; CDR3: CASSKQTGITEAFF; DNA: TGTGCCAGCAGCAAACAGACAGGGATCACTGAAGCTTTCTTT
length: 15; V: TRBV5-1; J: TRBJ2-7; size: .; D: .; CDR3: CASSLLQGTTVEQYF; DNA: TGCGCCAGCAGCCTCCTACAGGGAACTACAGTGGAGCAGTACTTC
length: 15; V: TRBV2; J: TRBJ2-2; size: .; D: .; CDR3: CASNPTLANTGELFF; DNA: TGTGCCAGCAACCCCACACTAGCGAACACCGGGGAGCTGTTTTTT
length: 12; V: TRBV29-1; J: TRBJ2-2; size: .; D: .; CDR3: CSVRKRAGELFF; DNA: TGCAGCGTCCGGAAGAGGGCCGGGGAGCTGTTTTTT
length: 13; V: TRBV19; J: TRBJ1-3; size: .; D: TRBD1; CDR3: CASSTTRQGTIYF; DNA: TGTGCCAGTAGTACCACAAGACAGGGCACCATATATTTT
length: 17; V: TRBV11-2; J: TRBJ2-3; size: .; D: .; CDR3: CASSLGPSGLGTDTQYF; DNA: TGTGCCAGCAGCTTAGGTCCTTCAGGGCTCGGCACAGATACGCAGTATTTT
length: 14; V: TRBV6-4; J: TRBJ2-3; size: .; D: TRBD2; CDR3: CASSGAGGTDTQYF; DNA: TGTGCCAGCAGTGGTGCGGGGGGCACAGATACGCAGTATTTT
length: 14; V: TRBV28; J: TRBJ1-2; size: .; D: TRBD1; CDR3: CASTPTGGIYGYTF; DNA: TGTGCCAGCACCCCCACAGGGGGGATCTATGGCTACACCTTC
length: 19; V: TRBV28; J: TRBJ2-7; size: .; D: TRBD2; CDR3: CASSLRTTIAGGNSYEQYF; DNA: TGTGCCAGCAGTTTACGCACGACAATAGCGGGGGGGAATTCCTACGAGCAGTACTTC
length: 13; V: TRBV3-1/TRBV3-2; J: TRBJ2-3; size: .; D: TRBD1; CDR3: CASSVQGALTQYF; DNA: TGTGCCAGCAGCGTACAGGGGGCCCTTACGCAGTATTTT